Listed below are T cell receptor beta chains from one sample, sequenced in a study of identical twins. TCRdb processed the 5' RACE reads anew with MiXCR; each CDR3 protein has one entry. The sample contains some 760,000 distinct CDR3 sequences, 18% of which appear only once. In addition, the sample was reused for a study of T cells expressing NK-cell markers.

Sequenced: PBMCs. These receptors were taken from a woman younger than 35 in good health. CDR3s include the opening cysteine and the closing phenylalanine or tryptophan. The D gene is left open where the match is weak. Some rows have no size entry. The others give once, few or many, or a class for an expanded clone.

D	V	length	size	J	DNA	CDR3
TRBD1	TRBV2	15	few	TRBJ2-1	TGTGCCAGCAGTGGGGACAGGGGTAACGACAATGAGCAGTTCTTC	CASSGDRGNDNEQFF
.	TRBV27	15	many	TRBJ1-6	TGTGCCAGCAGTTTTGGGGGGGGTCTGGGCTCACCCCTCCACTTT	CASSFGGGLGSPLHF
.	TRBV12-3/TRBV12-4	15	few	TRBJ1-2	TGTGCCAGCAGTTATACTCGACTACCCCCCTATGGCTACACCTTC	CASSYTRLPPYGYTF
.	TRBV5-1	14	few	TRBJ2-3	TGCGCCAGCAGCTTTGGACAGCGCACAGATACGCAGTATTTT	CASSFGQRTDTQYF
TRBD1	TRBV29-1	15	.	TRBJ2-3	TGCAGCGTTTCCTACCCCGGACAGGGCTCAGATACGCAGTATTTT	CSVSYPGQGSDTQYF
TRBD1	TRBV20-1	14	few	TRBJ2-3	TGCAGTGCTTCCAGGGGGAGCTCCCAAGATACGCAGTATTTT	CSASRGSSQDTQYF
.	TRBV20-1	12	.	TRBJ2-7	TGCAGTGGCACCCCGGAGGGCTACGAGCAGTACTTC	CSGTPEGYEQYF
.	TRBV7-2	14	few	TRBJ1-2	TGTGCCAGCAGCTTAGGGCTACTTTACTATGGCTACACCTTC	CASSLGLLYYGYTF
.	TRBV5-6	16	.	TRBJ1-6	TGTGCCAGCAGCCTCCCCCGGCCAGGGTATAATTCACCCCTCCACTTT	CASSLPRPGYNSPLHF
.	TRBV12-3/TRBV12-4	15	.	TRBJ2-7	TGTGCCAGCAGTTTAGGGACGGTCGGATTGTCTGAGCAGTACTTC	CASSLGTVGLSEQYF
TRBD2	TRBV11-2	20	few	TRBJ2-3	TGTGCCAGCAGCTTAGGACTAGCGGGATACTTAACTTTTGGCACAGATACGCAGTATTTT	CASSLGLAGYLTFGTDTQYF
TRBD1	TRBV5-6	14	.	TRBJ2-3	TGTGCCAGCAGCTCGGGACAGGGGCCAGATACGCAGTATTTT	CASSSGQGPDTQYF
.	TRBV20-1	13	few	TRBJ1-5	TGCAGTGCTAGAGAGCGGGAAAATCAGCCCCAGCATTTT	CSARERENQPQHF
TRBD1	TRBV15	17	.	TRBJ2-3	TGTGCCACCAGCAGAGGCTACCGGGACAGGGACACAGATACGCAGTATTTT	CATSRGYRDRDTDTQYF
.	TRBV10-3	15	.	TRBJ2-7	TGTGCCATCAGGCAGGGATCCACCCTAATCTACGAGCAGTACTTC	CAIRQGSTLIYEQYF
.	TRBV5-1	13	few	TRBJ2-3	TGCGCCAGCAGCACCAGTCGCACAGATACGCAGTATTTT	CASSTSRTDTQYF
TRBD2	TRBV9	12	.	TRBJ2-1	TGTGCCAGCAGCGTGGAGCGGGGGGGGCAGTTCTTC	CASSVERGGQFF
TRBD2	TRBV27	16	few	TRBJ2-1	TGTGCCAGCAGCCATCAGGCGGGAGGGTCCTACAATGAGCAGTTCTTC	CASSHQAGGSYNEQFF
.	TRBV14	14	.	TRBJ2-1	TGTGCCAGCAGCCAAGGGCCGGGACTCAGTGAGCAGTTCTTC	CASSQGPGLSEQFF
TRBD1	TRBV12-3/TRBV12-4	12	few	TRBJ1-1	TGTGCCAGCAGAGAGGGACAGGGAGAAGCTTTCTTT	CASREGQGEAFF
TRBD2	TRBV5-1	17	few	TRBJ2-1	TGCGCCAGCAGCTTGGGGCAGACTAGCGGGGGGCACAATGAGCAGTTCTTC	CASSLGQTSGGHNEQFF
.	TRBV6-2/TRBV6-3	15	few	TRBJ2-3	TGTGCCAGCAGTTACTCGATGTCAGATCGGGGTACGCAGTATTTT	CASSYSMSDRGTQYF
.	TRBV5-5	12	few	TRBJ2-3	TGTGCCAGCAGCATCCCGCGAGATACGCAGTATTTT	CASSIPRDTQYF
.	TRBV20-1	13	.	TRBJ1-5	TGCAGTGCTAGGTGGACCCTAAATCAGCCCCAGCATTTT	CSARWTLNQPQHF
.	TRBV20-1	12	few	TRBJ1-3	TGCAGTGCTAGAGCAGGGTTGGACACCATATATTTT	CSARAGLDTIYF
.	TRBV6-1	14	.	TRBJ1-5	TGTGCCAGCAGTGGTGGTCGGGAGAATCAGCCCCAGCATTTT	CASSGGRENQPQHF
.	TRBV6-2/TRBV6-3	15	many	TRBJ2-2	TGTGCCAGCAGCTCCCAGCGGTCGAACACCGGGGAGCTGTTTTTT	CASSSQRSNTGELFF
.	TRBV2	15	.	TRBJ2-1	TGTGCCAGCGGCCAAACCCCACAGGCTAACAATGAGCAGTTCTTC	CASGQTPQANNEQFF
.	TRBV7-9	14	few	TRBJ1-4	TGTGCCAGCAGCTCCCGGGCCTCTAATGAAAAACTGTTTTTT	CASSSRASNEKLFF
TRBD2	TRBV6-1	16	.	TRBJ2-1	TGTGCCAGCACCCCCCCGGGACTAGCGGGGGGCTATGAGCAGTTCTTC	CASTPPGLAGGYEQFF
.	TRBV4-1	13	few	TRBJ2-5	TGCGCCAGCAGCCAAGGCTTCTGGGAGACCCAGTACTTC	CASSQGFWETQYF
.	TRBV9	12	few	TRBJ1-2	TGTGCCAGCAGCGTAGCTCTTGGCGGCTACACCTTC	CASSVALGGYTF
.	TRBV5-5	16	.	TRBJ2-1	TGTGCCAGCAGCTTGTACGGCCGTGAAACCTACAATGAGCAGTTCTTC	CASSLYGRETYNEQFF
TRBD1	TRBV10-3	14	few	TRBJ2-5	TGTGCCTCAGGGACAGGAGAAGGGGAAGAGACCCAGTACTTC	CASGTGEGEETQYF
.	TRBV11-2	13	few	TRBJ2-5	TGTGCCAGCAGCCGAGGGCCCACGGAGACCCAGTACTTC	CASSRGPTETQYF
.	TRBV7-9	12	few	TRBJ2-7	TGTGCCAGCAGCTGGGCAGGACACGAGCAGTACTTC	CASSWAGHEQYF
TRBD2	TRBV6-2/TRBV6-3	16	.	TRBJ2-1	TGTGCCAGCAGAAAAACTAGCGGGGGAACCTACAATGAGCAGTTCTTC	CASRKTSGGTYNEQFF
TRBD2	TRBV10-3	14	.	TRBJ2-7	TGTGCCATCAGGCCTACTAGCGAGGCCTACGAGCAGTACTTC	CAIRPTSEAYEQYF
.	TRBV20-1	11	.	TRBJ1-4	TGCAGTGCTAGAGAAGGTGAAAAACTGTTTTTT	CSAREGEKLFF
TRBD1	TRBV12-3/TRBV12-4	14	few	TRBJ1-2	TGTGCCAGCAGTTTTAATACAGGGGGCTTTGGCTACACCTTC	CASSFNTGGFGYTF